This entry concerns a single TCR beta chain. Its antigen is unidentified. From alopecia areata patients, lesional scalp punch biopsies and peripheral blood were collected. Germline lookup yields CDR1 SGHTA and CDR2 FQGTGA. The CDR3 is 19 residues long. The ends lost 1 base at V and 0 bases at J; junction bases unmatched: 12. This sample was included in a study of CD8+ T cells in alopecia areata. The wider study: Treated individuals took tofacitinib by mouth, 5 to 10 mg twice daily. Tofacitinib administration persisted for 6 to 18 months, succeeded by 6 months off drug.

As the sequencing template, cDNA was produced by extracting RNA and reverse transcribing it. Sequenced by immunoSEQ multiplex PCR; TCRdb stores in-frame clones only, minus some. This table holds some 7,500 clones, approximately 50% found once. Findings of the study overall: Elevated clonality characterized lesional scalp relative to normal scalp, particularly in alopecia totalis/universalis. Mice showed TCR sharing more clearly than patients did, possibly owing to HLA.

The sequence was collected from a human donor with alopecia areata. The sequences come from skin, collected at week 0. The chain employs TRBV7-3 and TRBJ2-4, with 7 positions matching TRBD2. Here the CDR3 reads CASSLRPPLARLAKNIQYF. Written as DNA, the CDR3 is TGTGCCAGCAGCTTAAGGCCCCCACTAGCGCGACTAGCCAAAAACATTCAGTACTTC.